The 19 T cell receptor beta chains listed next were all sequenced from one sample in a study of T cell responses to AZD1222 COVID-19 vaccine. Here immunoSEQ multiplex PCR was the method, and the copy in TCRdb shows in-frame clones only, minus some. The sample records about 120,000 clones, more than 85% being singletons. The sample was peripheral blood, taken 28 days after the second AZD1222 dose. These TCRs come from an adult who received the AZD1222 COVID-19 vaccine.

The chain employs TRBV19 and TRBJ2-3; D is possibly TRBD2 (5 bases). The V end lost 3 bases, the J end lost 6 bases, and 13 bases lay between the germline ends. This CDR3 contains 14 residues. CDR1 is LNHDA and CDR2 is SQIVND in the germline V gene (reference sequence). In DNA form, the CDR3 reads TGTGCCAGTAGTATGCGGGTGGTAGGGGATACGCAGTATTTT. It codes for CASSMRVVGDTQYF.

The chain carries TRBV7-2 and TRBJ2-1; 7 bases match TRBD1. The trim removed 5 bases at V and 6 bases at J, leaving 10 bases unmatched. CDR1 and CDR2 (germline): SGHTA, FQGNSA. This CDR3 is 15 amino acids long. CDR3 residues: CASSPLPGQLNEQFF. CDR3 nucleotides: TGTGCCAGCAGCCCTTTACCGGGACAGCTCAATGAGCAGTTCTTC.

The chain recombines TRBV5-1 with TRBJ1-6; TRBD1 is a possible D gene (6 bases). The CDR3 runs 19 residues. Trimming left V 0 bases short and J 0 bases short, with 16 bases between. Germline-derived CDR1 and CDR2 are SGHRS and YFSETQ. CDR3 nucleotide sequence: TGCGCCAGCAGCTTGGCCAATACAGGGCCCAGCTCCTATAATTCACCCCTCCACTTT. The encoded protein is CASSLANTGPSSYNSPLHF.

The V call is TRBV2, the J call TRBJ1-5; D unresolved. Trimming pared 7 bases from V and 6 bases from J, leaving 10 bases between. The CDR3 sequence is 12 residues long. The germline CDR1 and CDR2 sequences are SNHLY and FYNNEI. CDR3: CASTGPRQPQHF. DNA for the CDR3: TGTGCCAGCACCGGCCCTCGTCAGCCCCAGCATTTT.

J is TRBJ2-2 and V is TRBV7-3, with 8 bases lining up with TRBD1. The length of the CDR3 is 14 residues. J lost 6 bases, V lost 4 bases, and 4 bases had no gene match. Germline CDR1 reads SGHTA; CDR2 reads FQGTGA. The CDR3: CASSSTQGAGELFF. CDR3 DNA: TGTGCCAGCAGCTCCACACAGGGGGCCGGGGAGCTGTTTTTT.

The V and J genes are TRBV20-1 and TRBJ2-1; 10 bases match TRBD2. The CDR3 is 14 amino acids. V gave up 3 bases and J gave up 4 bases; unmatched junction bases: 3. Germline assignment: CDR1 DFQATT and CDR2 SNEGSKA (reference sequence). CDR3 sequence: CSASGTSDYNEQFF. The CDR3 coding sequence is TGCAGTGCTAGTGGGACTAGCGATTACAATGAGCAGTTCTTC.

The chain combines TRBV5-5 with TRBJ2-7, with 9 bases that match TRBD1. The CDR3 consists of 14 residues. Germline V gene data show CDR1 as SGHKS and CDR2 as YYEKEE (reference sequence). J lost 2 bases, V lost 4 bases, and 4 bases had no gene match. CDR3 residues: CASSRDRATYEQYF. Here the CDR3 DNA reads TGTGCCAGCAGCCGGGACAGGGCGACCTACGAGCAGTACTTC.

J is TRBJ1-2 and V is TRBV28; D is unresolved. The CDR3 runs 14 residues. CDR1 and CDR2 from the germline V gene are MDHEN and SYDVKM. The V end was cut by 11 bases, the J end by 1 base, with 17 bases between. The CDR3 bases are TGTGCCGTACACGAAGGAATTAATAACTATGGCTACACCTTC. It specifies CAVHEGINNYGYTF.

This clone was found a few times. The gene calls are TRBV28 and TRBJ1-5; no clear D gene. V lost 3 bases and J 6 bases, leaving 15 bases between the germline ends. The CDR3 consists of 15 residues. In germline, CDR1 is MDHEN, CDR2 SYDVKM. The CDR3 DNA reads TGTGCCAGCAGTTTTTACAGCGCCACGGGTCAGCCCCAGCATTTT. This encodes CASSFYSATGQPQHF.

The V gene is TRBV6-2 or TRBV6-3, the J gene TRBJ1-2; no reliable D call. The length of the CDR3 is 12 residues. Germline values: CDR1 MNHEY, CDR2 SVGEGT. Trimming left V 2 bases short and J 3 bases short, with 4 bases between. CDR3 loop: CASSYADYGYTF. The CDR3 region has the DNA TGTGCCAGCAGTTACGCGGACTATGGCTACACCTTC.

For this clone: The sample holds other DNA sequences that translate to the same CDR3. The chain links TRBV6-5 to TRBJ1-3; 7 positions match TRBD1. Unmatched junction bases numbered 4, after V lost 6 bases and J lost 2 bases. This CDR3 spans 14 amino acids. CDR1 is MNHEY, CDR2 SVGAGI, per germline. The CDR3 region is CASSLDRAGNTIYF. The CDR3 DNA sequence: TGTGCCAGCAGCCTAGACAGGGCTGGAAACACCATATATTTT.

The rearrangement links TRBV7-8 to TRBJ1-2, with D possibly TRBD1 on 5 matching bases. Germline V gives CDR1 SGHVS, CDR2 FQNEAQ. CDR3 length: 13 amino acids. V dropped 5 bases and J dropped 7 bases, with 14 bases sitting between them. The CDR3 here is CASSPWSGTGYTF. DNA for the CDR3: TGTGCCAGCAGCCCCTGGTCGGGGACTGGCTACACCTTC.

The chain couples TRBV21-1 to TRBJ2-4; no DNA check was done on the table's D call, TRBD1. TRBV21-1 is classified as a pseudogene. This CDR3 is 16 amino acids long. The chain's CDR3 is CASSKAPNPSGGIQYF. For the CDR3, the DNA is TGTGCCAGCAGCAAAGCCCCGAACCCGTCAGGGGGCATTCAGTACTTC.

This sequence joins TRBV5-4 and TRBJ2-3; the match to TRBD1 covers 7 bases. Germline V gene lookup returns CDR1 SGHNT and CDR2 YYREEE (reference sequence). This CDR3 is 16 amino acids long. J was trimmed by 1 base and V by 1 base; bases with no gene match: 6. The CDR3 reads CASSLTGASGTDTQYF. CDR3 bases: TGTGCCAGCAGCTTGACAGGGGCGAGTGGCACAGATACGCAGTATTTT.

There are a few counts of this clone. The chain links TRBV6-1 to TRBJ1-1, with D maybe TRBD1 (5 bases). The length of the CDR3 is 14 residues. Germline V gene lookup returns CDR1 MNHNS and CDR2 SASEGT. Trimming shortened V by 0 bases and J by 8 bases, and 13 bases separated the two germline ends. The CDR3 DNA follows: TGTGCCAGCAGTGAAGCGGGGGGAAGGGTAGAAGCTTTCTTT. Encoded protein: CASSEAGGRVEAFF.

This chain connects TRBV5-8 to TRBJ2-7; TRBD2 might be the D (5 bases). The germline V and J ends were trimmed by 4 bases and 3 bases, with 8 bases remaining between them. From germline, CDR1 is SGHTS and CDR2 YDEGEE. The CDR3 length is 12 residues. CDR3: CASSVGSYEQYF. The CDR3 DNA is TGTGCCAGCAGCGTGGGGAGCTACGAGCAGTACTTC.

V usage is TRBV4-1 and J usage is TRBJ2-7; 9 bases fit TRBD2. J lost 4 bases, V lost 0 bases, and 7 bases had no gene match. Per the germline V gene, CDR1 is MGHRA and CDR2 is YSYEKL. This CDR3 spans 16 amino acids. CDR3 residues: CASSQDRTSVLYEQYF. The CDR3 DNA follows: TGCGCCAGCAGCCAAGATCGGACTAGCGTCCTTTACGAGCAGTACTTC.

This chain joins TRBV3-1 (or the pseudogene TRBV3-2) and TRBJ1-1, with TRBD1 matching over 10 bases. Unmatched junction bases numbered 12, after V lost 5 bases and J lost 0 bases. The CDR3 length is 18 residues. CDR1 and CDR2 (germline): LGHDT, YNNKEL (reference sequence). As DNA, the CDR3 is TGTGCCAGCAGCACCCAGACAGGGGGCCTGATAATGAACACTGAAGCTTTCTTT. It yields the protein CASSTQTGGLIMNTEAFF.

The chain employs TRBV7-9 and TRBJ1-5; no firm D call. Germline V gene sequence: CDR1 SEHNR, CDR2 FQNEAQ (reference sequence). V was trimmed by 4 bases and J by 9 bases, leaving 16 bases between them. The CDR3 is 14 amino acids. The CDR3 reads CASSSEAKSGPQHF. CDR3 DNA sequence: TGTGCCAGCAGCTCGGAAGCGAAATCAGGGCCCCAGCATTTT.